Following are 20 T cell receptor beta chains from one sample sequenced in a study of T cell responses to AZD1222 COVID-19 vaccine. TCRdb's table, derived via immunoSEQ multiplex PCR, lists solely in-frame clones and lacks some. The top ten clones hold 5% of a sample with over 130,000 clones, roughly 92% of them seen once. Source: peripheral blood, taken on day 0 of AZD1222 vaccination. The receptors derive from an adult in good health.

J is TRBJ1-6 and V is TRBV14; perhaps TRBD1 as D (5 bases). The V gene lost 1 base and the J gene lost 4 bases, with 8 bases spanning the gap. This CDR3 comprises 15 residues. CDR1 SGHDN and CDR2 FVKESK come from the germline V gene. The CDR3 here is CASSQVQGYNSPLHF. The CDR3 coding sequence is TGTGCCAGCAGCCAAGTTCAGGGTTATAATTCACCCCTCCACTTT.

This clone was seen only once. The CDR3 spells CASSYRQGHYEQFF. For the CDR3, the DNA is TGTGCCAGCAGTTACAGGCAGGGGCACTATGAGCAGTTCTTC. This rearrangement joins TRBV6-5 to TRBJ2-1; a weak D match, TRBD1 (6 bases). The V and J ends lost 2 bases and 8 bases respectively, with 13 bases between them. CDR3 length: 14 residues. The germline CDR1 and CDR2 sequences are MNHEY and SVGAGI.

The J gene is TRBJ1-5, the V gene TRBV19; D gene ambiguous. Germline CDR1 is LNHDA and CDR2 is SQIVND (reference sequence). Trimming pared 4 bases from V and 2 bases from J, leaving 0 bases between. The CDR3 extends over 11 amino acids. CDR3 sequence reads: CASSSNQPQHF. DNA for the CDR3: TGTGCCAGTAGTAGCAATCAGCCCCAGCATTTT. Combining the CDR3 with reference TRBV19 and TRBJ1-5 gives the whole variable domain DGGITQSPKYLFRKEGQNVTLSCEQNLNHDAMYWYRQDPGQGLRLIYYSQIVNDFQKGDIAEGYSVSREKKESFPLTVTSAQKNPTAFYLCASSSNQPQHFGDGTRLSIL.

The V and J genes are TRBV7-2 and TRBJ2-5; 9 bases align to TRBD2. The CDR3 is 15 amino acids. Per the germline V gene, CDR1 is SGHTA and CDR2 is FQGNSA. V lost 1 base and J lost 2; bases outside the gene matches: 2. CDR3 amino acids: CASSLDLAGQETQYF. The DNA of the CDR3 is TGTGCCAGCAGCTTAGATCTAGCGGGACAAGAGACCCAGTACTTC. The entire variable domain, with the rest obtained from reference TRBV7-2 and TRBJ2-5, is as follows: GAGVSQSPSNKVTEKGKDVELRCDPISGHTALYWYRQSLGQGLEFLIYFQGNSAPDKSGLPSDRFSAERTGGSVSTLTIQRTQQEDSAVYLCASSLDLAGQETQYFGPGTRLLVL.

This clone was picked up one time. The gene calls are TRBV10-3 and TRBJ1-2; TRBD1 aligns across 9 bases. This CDR3 is 14 amino acids long. From germline, CDR1 is ENHRY and CDR2 SYGVKD. With V trimmed by 5 bases and J by 7 bases, 8 bases remained unmatched. CDR3 bases: TGTGCCATCAGTCACCGGGACAGGGCAAGTGGCTACACCTTC. Its protein product is CAISHRDRASGYTF.

The chain combines TRBV11-2 with TRBJ2-7, with 8 bases matching TRBD1. The CDR3 spans 15 residues. The V gene end was trimmed by 2 bases and the J gene end by 2 bases; junction bases not matched to a gene: 5. Germline CDR1 is SGHAT and CDR2 is FQNNGV. CDR3 amino acids: CASSLHSDRAYEQYF. In nucleotides, the CDR3 is TGTGCCAGCAGCTTACACTCGGACAGGGCCTACGAGCAGTACTTC.

The chain combines TRBV2 with TRBJ1-1; D may be TRBD1 (5 bases). This CDR3 spans 10 amino acids. CDR1 and CDR2 (germline): SNHLY, FYNNEI. V was clipped by 8 bases and J by 8 bases, with 9 bases between them. Here the CDR3 reads CASGGGEAFF. The CDR3 DNA reads as TGTGCCAGCGGGGGTGGGGAAGCTTTCTTT.

J is TRBJ1-1 and V is TRBV18; 7 bases are shared with TRBD1. The CDR3 covers 15 residues. With 2 bases clipped from V and 3 bases from J, the junction kept 6 bases outside the gene matches. The germline CDR1 and CDR2 sequences are KGHSH and LQKENI. The CDR3 region has the DNA TGTGCCAGCTCACCAGGTAAGGGGGCGCACACTGAAGCTTTCTTT. Translated, it gives CASSPGKGAHTEAFF.

This clone was seen only a few times. This sequence joins TRBV6-4 and TRBJ2-1, with 7 bases aligning to TRBD1. V gave up 0 bases and J gave up 0 bases; unmatched junction bases: 5. Germline V CDR1 and CDR2: MRHNA, SNTAGT. This CDR3 has 17 residues. The CDR3 coding sequence is TGTGCCAGCAGTGACTCTACTTCAGGGGGCTCCTACAATGAGCAGTTCTTC. Its protein product is CASSDSTSGGSYNEQFF.

The chain links TRBV5-4 to TRBJ2-7, with 8 bases identical to TRBD1. Per the germline V gene, CDR1 is SGHNT and CDR2 is YYREEE (reference sequence). Trimming removed 5 bases from V and 6 bases from J; junction bases left unmatched: 16. The CDR3 is 16 residues long. The DNA of the CDR3 is TGTGCCAGCAGTCATACAACCGGGACAGGTCGTCCCGAGCAGTACTTC. This encodes CASSHTTGTGRPEQYF.

The chain employs TRBV19 and TRBJ1-6, with 8 bases aligning to TRBD1. The V gene end was trimmed by 9 bases and the J gene end by 8 bases; junction bases not matched to a gene: 6. The CDR3 runs 13 residues. The germline V gene encodes CDR1 LNHDA and CDR2 SQIVND (reference sequence). DNA of the CDR3: TGTGCCAGCAATGGACAGGGTGATTCACCCCTCCACTTT. Translating it yields CASNGQGDSPLHF.

The rearrangement links TRBV28 to TRBJ1-1; D may be TRBD1 (6 bases). V lost 6 bases and J 1 base, leaving 21 bases between the germline ends. CDR3 size: 17 residues. The V gene's germline CDR1 is MDHEN and CDR2 SYDVKM. This CDR3 reads CASREPPGTHWNTEAFF. CDR3 coding DNA: TGTGCCAGCAGGGAACCCCCTGGGACACACTGGAACACTGAAGCTTTCTTT.

The chain has TRBV2 and TRBJ1-5; no reliable D call. Trimming shortened V by 2 bases and J by 0 bases, and 5 bases separated the two germline ends. This CDR3 is 14 amino acids long. Germline lookup yields CDR1 SNHLY and CDR2 FYNNEI. Written as DNA, the CDR3 is TGTGCCAGCAGTGAAAGTAATAGCAATCAGCCCCAGCATTTT. Its protein is CASSESNSNQPQHF.

The chain is built from TRBV5-1 and TRBJ1-6; D might be TRBD1 (5 bases). Per the germline V gene, CDR1 is SGHRS and CDR2 is YFSETQ. V lost 0 bases, J lost 6 bases, and 19 bases lay in between. The CDR3 totals 18 residues. The CDR3, as DNA: TGCGCCAGCAGCTTGGATGATCCCTCAGGGACCGGTAATTCACCCCTCCACTTT. Translating it yields CASSLDDPSGTGNSPLHF.

The chain uses TRBV9 and TRBJ2-1; 7 bases are a match to TRBD2. The trim removed 3 bases at V and 8 bases at J, leaving 2 bases unmatched. CDR1 is SGDLS, CDR2 YYNGEE, per germline. The CDR3 runs 12 residues. CDR3 loop: CASSGTSDEQFF. CDR3 coding DNA: TGTGCCAGCAGCGGAACTAGCGATGAGCAGTTCTTC.

Here the CDR3 reads CASRSWAGELFF. CDR3 sequence (DNA): TGTGCCAGCCGAAGCTGGGCCGGGGAGCTGTTTTTT. The V call is TRBV6-5, the J call TRBJ2-2; D uncertain. V dropped 8 bases and J dropped 6 bases, with 10 bases sitting between them. Germline V gene lookup returns CDR1 MNHEY and CDR2 SVGAGI. This CDR3 region has 12 residues.

The genes are TRBV6-1 and TRBJ1-2; D is ambiguous. V was trimmed by 2 bases and J by 4 bases, leaving 20 bases between them. CDR3 length: 17 amino acids. Germline-derived CDR1 and CDR2 are MNHNS and SASEGT. The CDR3 reads CASSEPLPDRNLYGYTF. In nucleotides, the CDR3 is TGTGCCAGCAGTGAACCCCTCCCGGATCGGAACCTCTATGGCTACACCTTC.

This clone appeared once. The rearrangement uses TRBV7-2 and TRBJ1-4; D is possibly TRBD1 (6 bases). This CDR3 is built from 15 residues. Trimming left V 0 bases short and J 3 bases short, with 8 bases between. Germline CDR1 and CDR2: SGHTA and FQGNSA. The DNA for the CDR3 is TGTGCCAGCAGCTTAGCGAGGGGGGCTAATGAAAAACTGTTTTTT. Translating it yields CASSLARGANEKLFF.

This rearrangement joins TRBV28 to TRBJ1-2, with D possibly being TRBD1 (6 bases). V lost 3 bases, J lost 8 bases, and 16 bases lay in between. CDR1 MDHEN and CDR2 SYDVKM come from the germline V gene. The CDR3 covers 14 residues. The CDR3 DNA reads TGTGCCAGCAGTTTCGCCAGGGGCGTTGGGGGCTACACCTTC. Its translation: CASSFARGVGGYTF.

This chain joins TRBV2 and TRBJ1-4; 7 bases align to TRBD1. The V gene's germline CDR1 is SNHLY and CDR2 FYNNEI. The CDR3 sequence is 14 residues long. V shed 8 bases and J 4 bases; nucleotides not matched to a gene: 7. CDR3 nucleotides: TGTGCCAGCGCCCTGGGACAGAGTAATGAAAAACTGTTTTTT. This encodes CASALGQSNEKLFF.